This T cell receptor beta chain emerged from a study of cytomegalovirus exposure and HLA in healthy donors. Across the whole study: A preliminary data release comprised around 90 million unique TCRs obtained from HLA-typed donors.

PCR involved 60 Vbeta and 13 Jbeta primers. Sequencing used immunoSEQ multiplex PCR; TCRdb keeps in-frame clones, though not all of them. This table has about 100,000 clones, 81% appearing once. At sampling all donors were nominally healthy, likely with unrecorded immune exposures. Between the trimmed V and J ends, which lost 5 bases and 2 bases, there was a span of 7 bases. Germline V gives CDR1 SEHNR, CDR2 FQNEAQ (reference sequence). This CDR3 comprises 13 residues. This clone was seen a single time. The chain recombines TRBV7-9 with TRBJ2-1; the D is unclear. The sequencing sample was made of PBMCs. The clonotype originates from a woman between 65 and 79 years old in good health and CMV-seropositive. The CDR3 bases are TGTGCCAGCAGCGTCCAAACCTACAATGAGCAGTTCTTC. It encodes CASSVQTYNEQFF. The complete variable domain, with remaining parts taken from reference TRBV7-9 and TRBJ2-1, reads DTGVSQNPRHKITKRGQNVTFRCDPISEHNRLYWYRQTLGQGPEFLTYFQNEAQLEKSRLLSDRFSAERPKGSFSTLEIQRTEQGDSAMYLCASSVQTYNEQFFGPGTRLTVL.